The 9 T cell receptor beta chains in this list originate from one sample, sequenced in a study of CD8+CD57+ T cells in acquired aplastic anemia. According to the study, genomic DNA was the template for TCR beta VDJ and CDR3 profiling. A single record per CDR3 protein comes from TCRdb applying MiXCR to the reads. This sample carries around 200,000 distinct CDR3 sequences, about 44% of them seen once, and the ten largest clones take roughly 13%. Sequencing was done on patients that had shown CD8+CD57+ cell expansion by flow cytometry. The sample taken for sequencing was sorted CD4+, CD8+, or CD8+CD57+ T cells (not recorded which) from PBMCs. These TCRs come from a human donor with aplastic anemia.

This clonotype was found many times. This chain joins TRBV6-1 and TRBJ2-5; a possible D gene is TRBD1 (5 bases). The V gene lost 2 bases and the J gene lost 2 bases, with 18 bases spanning the gap. Germline loops: CDR1 MNHNS, CDR2 SASEGT. The CDR3 consists of 17 residues. In DNA form, the CDR3 reads TGTGCCAGCAGTGAACCCCGTACAGGTCCCTTACAAGAGACCCAGTACTTC. It is translated as CASSEPRTGPLQETQYF.

In the case of this clonotype: The CDR3 ends on some other residue instead of the conserved phenylalanine or tryptophan, so this is likely a read error. This chain uses TRBV2 with TRBJ2-3; possibly TRBD2 for D (7 bases). The CDR3 is 13 amino acids. The ends were cut back, 9 bases at V and 6 bases at J, with 16 bases in the middle. From germline, CDR1 is SNHLY and CDR2 FYNNEI. The CDR3 region has the DNA TGTGCCAGGGGTGGGGGGGCCACCGATACGCAGTATATT. Amino acids: CARGGGATDTQYI.

V and J are TRBV15 and TRBJ1-4, with D possibly matching TRBD1 (5 bases). V lost 0 bases and J 8 bases, leaving 7 bases between the germline ends. Germline values: CDR1 LNHNV, CDR2 YYDKDF (reference sequence). CDR3 size: 13 residues. CDR3 residues: CATSREGREKLFF. The DNA of the CDR3 is TGTGCCACCAGCAGAGAGGGGCGGGAAAAACTGTTTTTT.

V is TRBV7-2 and J is TRBJ2-7; 8 nucleotides match TRBD1. The CDR3 is 15 residues long. Germline CDR1 is SGHTA and CDR2 is FQGNSA. Losses at the gene ends were 8 bases for V and 3 bases for J; bases not matched to a gene: 12. The DNA of the CDR3 is TGTGCCAGCTCACCATCGCGGACAGGGCTCTACGAGCAGTACTTC. Its translation: CASSPSRTGLYEQYF.

The chain is built from TRBV24-1 and TRBJ2-7, with 8 bases that match TRBD1. The J segment lost 3 bases and the V segment lost 4 bases, leaving 10 bases of the junction unmatched. Germline assignment: CDR1 KGHDR and CDR2 SFDVKD. The CDR3 totals 16 residues. The CDR3 here is CATSESGQELYYEQYF. DNA for the CDR3: TGTGCCACCAGTGAGTCGGGACAGGAGCTTTACTACGAGCAGTACTTC.

This clonotype was seen a handful of times. CDR3 sequence reads: CASSGRDSVNTIYF. DNA for the CDR3: TGTGCCAGCAGTGGCCGGGACAGTGTGAACACCATATATTTT. The V and J genes are TRBV6-1 and TRBJ1-3; 7 bases agree with TRBD1. Germline values: CDR1 MNHNS, CDR2 SASEGT. V gave up 4 bases and J gave up 7 bases; unmatched junction bases: 7. This CDR3 is built from 14 residues.

This clonotype was seen ten or more times. The rearrangement uses TRBV19 and TRBJ2-1; 7 bases agree with TRBD2. The CDR3 consists of 16 residues. Trimming at V came to 6 bases and at J to 7 bases, leaving 15 bases not matched to a gene. CDR1 and CDR2 from the germline V gene are LNHDA and SQIVND (reference sequence). The CDR3 sequence: CASRGASSGRGNEQFF. The CDR3 DNA is TGTGCCAGTAGAGGGGCCTCATCCGGGCGGGGGAATGAGCAGTTCTTC.

This clonotype was observed at least ten times. The chain's CDR3 is CSARDLGSEDDYSNQPQHF. In DNA, the CDR3 is TGCAGTGCTAGAGATCTAGGTTCAGAAGACGACTATAGCAATCAGCCCCAGCATTTT. The V call is TRBV20-1, the J call TRBJ1-5; no clear D. CDR1 is DFQATT, CDR2 SNEGSKA, per germline (reference sequence). This CDR3 spans 19 amino acids. V lost 0 bases and J 0 bases, leaving 21 bases between the germline ends.

V and J are TRBV2 and TRBJ1-2, with TRBD1 matching over 11 bases. The ends lost 1 base at V and 7 bases at J; junction bases unmatched: 8. Germline V gene data show CDR1 as SNHLY and CDR2 as FYNNEI. The CDR3 totals 16 residues. CDR3 nucleotide sequence: TGTGCCAGCAGTGAAGTTTACGGACAGGGGGCTGGTGGCTACACCTTC. This encodes CASSEVYGQGAGGYTF.